Listed here are 13 T cell receptor beta chains from one sample, sequenced in a study of low-dose radiotherapy and immunotherapy resistance in tumors. Described time point: after trial treatment. Specified treatment: LDRT plus nivolumab, ipilimumab, low-dose cyclophosphamide and aspirin (RACIN trial). First-strand cDNA relied on TRAV- and TRBV-specific primers spanning alpha and beta chains. TCRs were put through 20 to 25 PCR cycles of amplification with Phusion. A constant-region primer and the V-primer adapter served as the primer pair. MiXCR was run by TCRdb on the reads, yielding one entry per CDR3 protein. The table has around 58,000 distinct CDR3 sequences, about 25% seen once. The sequences come from PBMCs, collected after low-dose radiotherapy plus immunotherapy. These receptors were obtained from a male donor with prostate cancer.

This clonotype was detected ten times or more. V is TRBV5-8 and J is TRBJ2-1, with a weak D call TRBD1 (5 bases). The CDR3 totals 16 residues. Deletions cut 0 bases from V and 7 bases from J, with 17 bases between. Germline CDR1 SGHTS, CDR2 YDEGEE. The CDR3: CASSLGVVRVTNEQFF. Written as DNA, the CDR3 is TGTGCCAGCAGCTTGGGTGTTGTCAGGGTGACGAATGAGCAGTTCTTC. The complete variable domain, with remaining parts taken from reference TRBV5-8 and TRBJ2-1, reads EAGVTQSPTHLIKTRGQQATLRCSPISGHTSVYWYQQALGLGLQFLLWYDEGEERNRGNFPPRFSGRQFPNYSSELNVNALELEDSALYLCASSLGVVRVTNEQFFGPGTRLTVL.

The gene calls are TRBV28 and TRBJ2-1, with 9 bases that match TRBD2. CDR1 is MDHEN, CDR2 SYDVKM, per germline. Trimming took 3 bases from V and 5 from J; bases not matched to a gene: 11. This CDR3 is built from 17 residues. The CDR3 region is CASSFGLRASGDNEQFF. CDR3 in DNA: TGTGCCAGCAGTTTTGGCTTGAGGGCTAGCGGGGACAATGAGCAGTTCTTC.

This clonotype was observed many times. The chain uses TRBV12-3 or TRBV12-4 and TRBJ1-2; TRBD1 is a possible D gene (5 bases). There are 13 residues in the CDR3. Trimming removed 6 bases from V and 8 bases from J, with 16 bases in between. DNA of the CDR3: TGTGCCAGCAGGCCCAGGGAAGCGGGGGGCTACACCTTC. As protein: CASRPREAGGYTF.

This clonotype was recorded at least ten times. The gene calls are TRBV28 and TRBJ2-7; 7 nucleotides agree with TRBD1. Germline CDR1 and CDR2: MDHEN and SYDVKM. V dropped 9 bases and J dropped 5; count of bases not matched to a gene: 7. The CDR3 sequence is 12 residues long. The CDR3 DNA reads as TGTGCCAGTAGGGACAGCCTCCACGAGCAGTACTTC. Translating it yields CASRDSLHEQYF.

This clonotype was seen repeatedly, ten times or more. The chain employs TRBV20-1 and TRBJ1-1; a possible D gene is TRBD1 (5 bases). CDR3 length: 14 amino acids. With 1 base removed from V and 3 bases from J, the gap between germline ends came to 12 bases. Germline lookup yields CDR1 DFQATT and CDR2 SNEGSKA (reference sequence). The CDR3: CSARVGGDHTEAFF. CDR3 in DNA: TGCAGTGCTAGAGTGGGGGGGGACCACACTGAAGCTTTCTTT.

The sample holds many counts of this clonotype. The chain couples TRBV6-2 or TRBV6-3 to TRBJ2-7; no firm D call. Trimming cost V 7 bases and J 1 base, with 17 bases left between them. The CDR3 has 15 residues. CDR1 MNHEY and CDR2 SVGEGT come from the germline V gene. The CDR3: CASTTGPDPSYEQYF. In DNA, the CDR3 is TGTGCCAGCACTACCGGACCGGACCCTTCCTACGAGCAGTACTTC.

This clonotype was seen a few times. The chain employs TRBV13 and TRBJ2-1, with D tentatively TRBD2 (5 bases). Germline V gives CDR1 PRHDT, CDR2 FYEKMQ (reference sequence). The V end lost 6 bases, the J end lost 5 bases, and 14 bases lay between the germline ends. There are 14 residues in the CDR3. The CDR3 bases are TGTGCCAGCAGTGGTGATTTGAGGGACAATGAGCAGTTCTTC. This codes for CASSGDLRDNEQFF.

Concerning this clonotype: Compared with germline, one end of the junction differs, possibly owing to a read error. The chain has TRBV6-2 or TRBV6-3 and TRBJ2-1; 8 bases line up with TRBD2. The germline V gene encodes CDR1 MNHEY and CDR2 SVGEGT. This CDR3 contains 15 residues. This CDR3 reads CASSYAGGPYNELFF. CDR3 nucleotides: TGTGCCAGCAGTTACGCGGGGGGACCCTACAATGAGCTGTTCTTC.

This clonotype was counted at least ten times. The CDR3, as DNA: TGTGCCATCAGTGAGTCGACAGCCCCCGGGGAGCTGTTTTTT. Translated: CAISESTAPGELFF. The chain is built from TRBV10-3 and TRBJ2-2, with D perhaps TRBD1 (5 bases). Trimming removed 0 bases at V and 6 bases at J, with 8 bases between. The CDR3 length is 14 residues. CDR1 and CDR2 (germline): ENHRY, SYGVKD.

This clonotype was found many times. CDR3: CSAETYNYGYTF. CDR3 DNA: TGCAGTGCCGAAACGTACAACTATGGCTACACCTTC. The chain links TRBV20-1 to TRBJ1-2; D gene uncertain. Germline CDR1 DFQATT, CDR2 SNEGSKA (reference sequence). This CDR3 is built from 12 residues. The ends were cut back, 6 bases at V and 2 bases at J, with 10 bases in the middle.

Many counts were recorded for this clonotype. The chain couples TRBV12-3 or TRBV12-4 to TRBJ2-1; the match to TRBD2 covers 10 bases. Losses at the gene ends were 6 bases for V and 4 bases for J; bases not matched to a gene: 9. This CDR3 spans 16 amino acids. Here the CDR3 reads CASSKTRTSGYNEQFF. CDR3 DNA sequence: TGTGCCAGCAGCAAAACCAGGACTAGCGGATACAATGAGCAGTTCTTC.

This clonotype was observed a handful of times. A far more abundant clone sits one base away, making this likely a read error. The gene calls are TRBV23-1 and TRBJ2-7, with 7 bases lining up with TRBD1. TRBV23-1 is noted as an ORF with a role that remains uncertain. This CDR3 region has 14 residues. V shed 6 bases and J 7 bases; nucleotides not matched to a gene: 12. The DNA for the CDR3 is TGCGCCAGCAGCCAAGAGGGGGCCCGGAATGAGCAGTACTTC. Translated: CASSQEGARNEQYF.

This clonotype appeared many times. This chain connects TRBV6-5 to TRBJ2-1; 9 bases agree with TRBD1. Losses at the gene ends were 8 bases for V and 2 bases for J; bases not matched to a gene: 7. Germline V gene data show CDR1 as MNHEY and CDR2 as SVGAGI. This CDR3 spans 15 amino acids. The CDR3 region has the DNA TGTGCCAGCGGACTAACAGGGGGCCCCTACAATGAGCAGTTCTTC. Amino acid sequence: CASGLTGGPYNEQFF.